One and the same sample provided the 26 T cell receptor beta chains below, sequenced in a study of cytomegalovirus exposure and HLA in healthy donors. PCR used 60 Vbeta primers and 13 Jbeta primers. Assay: immunoSEQ multiplex PCR; the TCRdb copy retains only in-frame clones and omits some. In the table there are 150,000 to 200,000 clones, 76% of which are singletons. Sequenced material: PBMCs. These receptor sequences come from a woman in her 30s in good health and CMV-seropositive.

The V gene is TRBV10-1, the J gene TRBJ2-7; a possible D gene is TRBD1 (5 bases). The CDR3 extends over 14 amino acids. Germline V gives CDR1 WNHNN, CDR2 SYGVQD (reference sequence). V lost 0 bases to trimming and J lost 1 base, with 7 bases between them. CDR3 in DNA: TGCGCCAGCAGTGAGTCGACAGATTCCTACGAGCAGTACTTC. It translates to CASSESTDSYEQYF.

The CDR3 bases are TGTGCCAGCAGTCAGGGTGGCAATCAGCCCCAGCATTTT. This codes for CASSQGGNQPQHF. The V gene is TRBV6-5, the J gene TRBJ1-5; perhaps TRBD1 as D (5 bases). The ends were cut back, 5 bases at V and 2 bases at J, with 7 bases in the middle. CDR3 size: 13 residues. Germline-derived CDR1 and CDR2 are MNHEY and SVGAGI.

The J gene is TRBJ1-2, the V gene TRBV11-2, with TRBD1 matching over 8 bases. V lost 5 bases, J lost 0 bases, and 2 bases stayed unmatched. CDR1 is SGHAT and CDR2 is FQNNGV in the germline V gene. CDR3 length: 14 amino acids. The CDR3: CASSKQGANYGYTF. The CDR3 coding sequence is TGTGCCAGCAGCAAACAGGGGGCTAACTATGGCTACACCTTC.

CDR3 region: CASSPGGAQIFYEQYF. The CDR3 DNA follows: TGTGCCAGCAGCCCAGGAGGGGCACAGATTTTTTACGAGCAGTACTTC. This chain joins TRBV7-2 and TRBJ2-7; TRBD2 might be the D (6 bases). CDR3 length: 16 amino acids. V shed 5 bases and J shed 4 bases, with 21 bases lying between them. The germline V gene encodes CDR1 SGHTA and CDR2 FQGNSA.

The sample holds one count of this clone. The gene calls are TRBV28 and TRBJ2-2, with unresolved D. The CDR3 spans 15 residues. V was pared by 10 bases and J by 0 bases, with 15 bases between. Looked up from germline, CDR1 is MDHEN and CDR2 is SYDVKM. CDR3 sequence (DNA): TGTGCCACCCTCCCCCCCACGGCGAACACCGGGGAGCTGTTTTTT. It translates to CATLPPTANTGELFF.

This chain links TRBV6-5 with TRBJ2-1; 8 positions match TRBD1. Trimming removed 6 bases from V and 3 bases from J; junction bases left unmatched: 1. This CDR3 region has 13 residues. The germline CDR1 and CDR2 sequences are MNHEY and SVGAGI. The CDR3 coding sequence is TGTGCCAGCAGACAGGGGGGCTACAATGAGCAGTTCTTC. This gives the protein CASRQGGYNEQFF.

V is TRBV28 and J is TRBJ1-5; unclear D gene. V dropped 7 bases and J dropped 5 bases, with 3 bases sitting between them. The germline V gene encodes CDR1 MDHEN and CDR2 SYDVKM. This CDR3 has 10 residues. CDR3 sequence: CASNYQPQHF. In DNA form, the CDR3 reads TGTGCCAGCAACTATCAGCCCCAGCATTTT.

This CDR3 reads CASSLDQGRLGAQHF. The DNA of the CDR3 is TGTGCCAGCAGCTTGGATCAGGGTAGGCTTGGGGCCCAGCATTTT. J is TRBJ1-5 and V is TRBV5-4, with D possibly TRBD1 on 5 matching bases. The CDR3 is 15 amino acids. Germline V lookup: CDR1 SGHNT, CDR2 YYREEE (reference sequence). Trimming cost V 0 bases and J 11 bases, with 18 bases left between them.

This clone was counted only a few times. V and J are TRBV4-3 and TRBJ1-2, with 7 nucleotides matching TRBD1. The CDR3 consists of 14 residues. Germline CDR1 and CDR2: LGHNA and YSLEER. The V gene end was trimmed by 4 bases and the J gene end by 4 bases; junction bases not matched to a gene: 6. The CDR3 reads CASSPGGISYGYTF. The CDR3 region has the DNA TGCGCCAGCAGCCCAGGGGGGATAAGCTATGGCTACACCTTC.

V gene TRBV18 combines with J gene TRBJ1-1, with D possibly matching TRBD1 (6 bases). The V and J ends lost 5 bases and 2 bases respectively, with 15 bases between them. Germline loops: CDR1 KGHSH, CDR2 LQKENI. This CDR3 spans 15 amino acids. The CDR3 sequence is CASSAHGGGNTEAFF. CDR3 DNA sequence: TGTGCCAGCTCAGCCCACGGGGGGGGCAACACTGAAGCTTTCTTT.

The gene calls are TRBV27 and TRBJ2-7, with TRBD1 identical over 9 bases. The CDR3 totals 15 residues. J was trimmed by 3 bases and V by 5 bases; bases with no gene match: 8. Germline V gene sequence: CDR1 MNHEY, CDR2 SMNVEV (reference sequence). Written as DNA, the CDR3 is TGTGCCAGCAGTCAAGGGCCGGGACAGGGCTACGAGCAGTACTTC. It is translated as CASSQGPGQGYEQYF.

The gene calls are TRBV7-2 and TRBJ1-2, with TRBD1 identical over 9 bases. V lost 5 bases and J lost 8; bases outside the gene matches: 9. The CDR3 totals 14 residues. The germline gives CDR1 SGHTA, CDR2 FQGNSA. CDR3 sequence reads: CASSPRTGVQGYTF. The CDR3 bases are TGTGCCAGCAGCCCCCGGACAGGGGTGCAGGGCTACACCTTC.

Regarding this clone: The missing conserved phenylalanine or tryptophan at the end of this CDR3 makes a read error likely. It is unclear where the CDR3 begins or ends on the DNA, so no DNA is shown, and the CDR3 is as TCRdb lists it. The J gene is TRBJ2-6, the V gene TRBV27; no DNA check was done on the table's D call, TRBD2. The CDR3 has 8 amino acids, counting both end residues. The germline V gene encodes CDR1 MNHEY and CDR2 SMNVEV (reference sequence). CDR3 amino acids: CARGGWRA.

This clone was seen a handful of times. This sequence joins TRBV19 and TRBJ2-7; TRBD2 is a possible D gene (6 bases). V lost 4 bases and J lost 0, with 7 bases in between. This CDR3 region has 13 residues. Germline CDR1 LNHDA, CDR2 SQIVND (reference sequence). The CDR3 is CASSRGVSYEQYF. As DNA, the CDR3 is TGTGCCAGTAGTAGGGGGGTCTCCTACGAGCAGTACTTC.

The chain uses TRBV7-6 and TRBJ2-5; 12 bases fit TRBD1. This CDR3 spans 15 amino acids. V shed 5 bases, J shed 5 bases, and the junction held 6 bases outside the gene matches. Looked up from germline, CDR1 is SGHVS and CDR2 is FNYEAQ. CDR3 loop: CASSAGQGARETQYF. CDR3 nucleotides: TGTGCCAGCAGCGCGGGACAGGGGGCTCGTGAGACCCAGTACTTC. The variable domain in full, with the rest retrieved from reference TRBV7-6 and TRBJ2-5, is GAGVSQSPRYKVTKRGQDVALRCDPISGHVSLYWYRQALGQGPEFLTYFNYEAQQDKSGLPNDRFSAERPEGSISTLTIQRTEQRDSAMYRCASSAGQGARETQYFGPGTRLLVL.

V and J are TRBV5-1 and TRBJ2-7, with TRBD2 matching 8 bases. With 4 bases clipped from V and 2 bases from J, the junction kept 8 bases outside the gene matches. The CDR3 loop spans 15 amino acids. Germline CDR1 is SGHRS and CDR2 is YFSETQ. The CDR3 DNA sequence: TGCGCCAGCAGCCCTAGAGCGGGGGACACCTACGAGCAGTACTTC. It codes for CASSPRAGDTYEQYF.

In its sample, this clone was seen a few times. The chain uses TRBV7-8 and TRBJ2-7, with D possibly matching TRBD1 (7 bases). The CDR3 consists of 14 residues. The V end was cut by 8 bases, the J end by 4 bases, with 18 bases between. CDR1 and CDR2 from the germline V gene are SGHVS and FQNEAQ. This chain's CDR3 is CASANGAGGYEQYF. CDR3 DNA sequence: TGTGCCAGCGCGAATGGTGCAGGGGGGTACGAGCAGTACTTC.

This clone was seen a handful of times. The rearrangement uses TRBV6-6 and TRBJ2-7, with TRBD1 as a possible D gene (6 bases). This CDR3 region has 15 residues. Trimming took off 0 bases at V and 7 bases at J, with 16 bases between the two ends. In germline, CDR1 is MNHNY, CDR2 SVGAGI (reference sequence). The CDR3 here is CASSYSNREYPEQYF. The CDR3 DNA sequence: TGTGCCAGCAGTTACTCGAACAGGGAATATCCGGAGCAGTACTTC.

The CDR3 region has the DNA TGCGCCAGCAGCGTGGGGGTGACTAGCGGGGTCACCTCCTACGAGCAGTACTTC. As protein: CASSVGVTSGVTSYEQYF. This chain uses TRBV5-1 with TRBJ2-7; TRBD2 matches at 11 bases. The ends lost 4 bases at V and 0 bases at J; junction bases unmatched: 12. Germline V gives CDR1 SGHRS, CDR2 YFSETQ. This CDR3 region has 18 residues. Drawing the rest from reference TRBV5-1 and TRBJ2-7, the complete variable domain is KAGVTQTPRYLIKTRGQQVTLSCSPISGHRSVSWYQQTPGQGLQFLFEYFSETQRNKGNFPGRFSGRQFSNSRSEMNVSTLELGDSALYLCASSVGVTSGVTSYEQYFGPGTRLTVT.

This chain connects TRBV7-3 to TRBJ1-1, with TRBD1 as a possible D gene (6 bases). Germline lookup yields CDR1 SGHTA and CDR2 FQGTGA. The V end was cut by 1 base, the J end by 0 bases, with 12 bases between. This CDR3 has 16 amino acids. As DNA, the CDR3 is TGTGCCAGCAGCTTAAGGGGGGGGCGCCTGAACACTGAAGCTTTCTTT. This encodes CASSLRGGRLNTEAFF.

This clone was recorded once. The chain recombines TRBV29-1 with TRBJ1-1; no clear D. Deletions cut 7 bases from V and 0 bases from J, with 6 bases between. The germline V gene has CDR1 SQVTM and CDR2 ANQGSEA. The CDR3 runs to 11 residues. For the CDR3, the DNA is TGCAGCGCCGTTATGAACACTGAAGCTTTCTTT. This translates into CSAVMNTEAFF. Together with reference TRBV29-1 and TRBJ1-1, the CDR3 gives the full variable domain: SAVISQKPSRDICQRGTSLTIQCQVDSQVTMMFWYRQQPGQSLTLIATANQGSEATYESGFVIDKFPISRPNLTFSTLTVSNMSPEDSSIYLCSAVMNTEAFFGQGTRLTVV.

This clone occurred once. At one boundary the junction diverges from the germline segment, which might be a read error. V and J are TRBV7-9 and TRBJ2-7, with D unclear. Germline V gene lookup returns CDR1 SEHNR and CDR2 FQNEAQ (reference sequence). The CDR3 is 12 residues long. The CDR3, as DNA: TGTTCCAGCAGCTTAGGGCGGTACGAGCAGTACTTC. As protein: CSSSLGRYEQYF.

This clone has only a few counts. The chain couples TRBV4-1 to TRBJ1-6, with TRBD1 matching 8 bases. The germline V gene has CDR1 MGHRA and CDR2 YSYEKL. Trimming removed 4 bases from V and 7 bases from J; junction bases left unmatched: 9. The CDR3 is 16 residues long. CDR3 loop: CASSPRTGSGNSPLHF. The CDR3 DNA reads as TGCGCCAGCAGCCCCCGGACAGGGTCTGGGAATTCACCCCTCCACTTT.

V gene TRBV9 combines with J gene TRBJ1-6; a weak D match, TRBD1 (6 bases). V lost 3 bases and J lost 8, with 9 bases in between. The germline CDR1 and CDR2 sequences are SGDLS and YYNGEE. This CDR3 comprises 13 residues. The CDR3 reads CASSARQDSPLHF. The CDR3 DNA sequence: TGTGCCAGCAGCGCCCGACAGGATTCACCCCTCCACTTT.

This clone showed up just a few times. The CDR3 DNA sequence: TGTGCCAGCAGTATAACATACACCGGGGAGCTGTTTTTT. It encodes CASSITYTGELFF. The rearrangement joins TRBV27 to TRBJ2-2; no clear D. The germline CDR1 and CDR2 sequences are MNHEY and SMNVEV (reference sequence). The CDR3 spans 13 residues. Trimming shortened V by 5 bases and J by 3 bases, and 7 bases separated the two germline ends.

V and J are TRBV29-1 and TRBJ2-7; 9 bases match TRBD2. The trim removed 4 bases at V and 4 bases at J, leaving 5 bases unmatched. The CDR3 length is 13 residues. Germline CDR1 and CDR2: SQVTM and ANQGSEA. In DNA, the CDR3 is TGCAGCGTTGTTCTAGCGGGGAGATACGAGCAGTACTTC. As protein: CSVVLAGRYEQYF.